The 25 T cell receptor beta chains given below trace back to one sample, sequenced in a study of long-term antiretroviral therapy in people with HIV (dated by TCRdb to between 2021 and 2023). The immunoSEQ hsTCRB v3.0 assay was used at survey level resolution to sequence the TRB variable region. TCRdb took over this immuneACCESS table, retaining in-frame rearrangements with V and J assigned. Such tables are incomplete; in checked studies, under half of the missing clones stem from an unresolved V gene, and the remainder is unexplained. The sample has about 27,000 clones on record, roughly 80% of them singletons. The top ten clones comprise roughly 9% of the sample. Material: unsorted PBMCs, obtained 3 years after starting antiretroviral therapy. The receptors derive from a man aged 35 to 55 with HIV.

The V call is TRBV27, the J call TRBJ1-5; D uncertain. The CDR3 runs 14 residues. Germline CDR1 is MNHEY and CDR2 is SMNVEV (reference sequence). V was cut by 5 bases and J by 0 bases, with 8 bases left in between. The chain's CDR3 is CASSVGVSNQPQHF. CDR3 bases: TGTGCCAGCAGTGTTGGAGTTAGCAATCAGCCCCAGCATTTT.

Worth noting for this clone: This same CDR3 is encoded by further DNA sequences in the sample. The rearrangement joins TRBV28 to TRBJ2-2; 8 bases fit TRBD2. The CDR3 has 15 residues. Trimming cost V 2 bases and J 1 base; bases outside gene matches: 0. CDR1 MDHEN and CDR2 SYDVKM come from the germline V gene. CDR3 nucleotides: TGTGCCAGCAGTTTAACTAGCGGGAACACCGGGGAGCTGTTTTTT. Protein sequence: CASSLTSGNTGELFF.

This clone was observed a few times. The J gene is TRBJ2-7, the V gene TRBV2; 7 bases match TRBD2. The CDR3 spans 14 residues. From germline, CDR1 is SNHLY and CDR2 FYNNEI. V was clipped by 3 bases and J by 2 bases; unmatched bases: 4. CDR3 loop: CASSDWGGAYEQYF. The CDR3 DNA reads TGTGCCAGCAGTGACTGGGGGGGGGCCTACGAGCAGTACTTC.

The chain employs TRBV19 and TRBJ1-5; TRBD1 agrees at 9 bases. In germline, CDR1 is LNHDA, CDR2 SQIVND (reference sequence). CDR3 length: 13 amino acids. Trimming removed 7 bases from V and 12 bases from J; junction bases left unmatched: 10. CDR3 amino acids: CASTRTGVVHQHF. The CDR3 coding sequence is TGTGCCAGTACCCGGACAGGGGTTGTTCACCAGCATTTT.

The chain employs TRBV19 and TRBJ1-5; D call uncertain. The CDR3 extends over 12 amino acids. Trimming left V 5 bases short and J 4 bases short, with 6 bases between. Germline-derived CDR1 and CDR2 are LNHDA and SQIVND (reference sequence). CDR3 coding DNA: TGTGCCAGTAGTTGGCTTAATCAGCCCCAGCATTTT. Residues: CASSWLNQPQHF. The full variable domain, in which reference TRBV19 and TRBJ1-5 provide the parts outside the CDR3, is DGGITQSPKYLFRKEGQNVTLSCEQNLNHDAMYWYRQDPGQGLRLIYYSQIVNDFQKGDIAEGYSVSREKKESFPLTVTSAQKNPTAFYLCASSWLNQPQHFGDGTRLSIL.

J is TRBJ2-2 and V is TRBV7-9, with 9 bases matching TRBD1. Trimming cost V 4 bases and J 7 bases; bases outside gene matches: 13. Germline-derived CDR1 and CDR2 are SEHNR and FQNEAQ (reference sequence). The CDR3 is 17 amino acids. In DNA, the CDR3 is TGTGCCAGCAGCTGGCCGGGACAGGGCGCGCCGGGCGGGGAGCTGTTTTTT. Protein sequence: CASSWPGQGAPGGELFF.

The chain carries TRBV11-2 and TRBJ2-3; no clear D. Trimming shortened V by 10 bases and J by 6 bases, and 32 bases separated the two germline ends. Looked up from germline, CDR1 is SGHAT and CDR2 is FQNNGV. CDR3 length equals 18 residues. This CDR3 reads CATKTPLFWGRKMDTQYF. CDR3 nucleotides: TGTGCCACCAAAACTCCCCTCTTCTGGGGTCGTAAGATGGATACGCAGTATTTT.

V is TRBV19 and J is TRBJ2-5; no definite D call. The V gene lost 1 base and the J gene lost 5 bases, with 11 bases spanning the gap. The CDR3 runs to 14 residues. The germline CDR1 and CDR2 sequences are LNHDA and SQIVND (reference sequence). The CDR3 is CASSIGAQGETQYF. The DNA for the CDR3 is TGTGCCAGTAGTATAGGCGCACAAGGGGAGACCCAGTACTTC.

This clone was recorded a few times. The gene calls are TRBV19 and TRBJ1-4; D uncertain. The CDR3 sequence is 14 residues long. CDR1 and CDR2 (germline): LNHDA, SQIVND (reference sequence). Trimming stripped 6 bases from V and 7 bases from J, with 15 bases between. CDR3 coding DNA: TGTGCCAGTAGCACCGGGTCCCGTGGTGAAAAACTGTTTTTT. It encodes CASSTGSRGEKLFF.

This chain connects TRBV11-1 to TRBJ2-3; 9 bases match TRBD1. The V gene end was trimmed by 5 bases and the J gene end by 4 bases; junction bases not matched to a gene: 10. This CDR3 is 16 amino acids long. Looked up from germline, CDR1 is SGHAT and CDR2 is FQDESV (reference sequence). The CDR3 loop is CASSTDRGLAADTQYF. The CDR3 DNA sequence: TGTGCCAGCAGCACGGACAGGGGATTGGCTGCAGATACGCAGTATTTT.

The chain couples TRBV9 to TRBJ2-7; 10 nucleotides align to TRBD1. The germline CDR1 and CDR2 sequences are SGDLS and YYNGEE. With V trimmed by 6 bases and J by 2 bases, 5 bases remained unmatched. The CDR3 sequence is 14 residues long. Written as DNA, the CDR3 is TGTGCCAGCAACATGGGACAGGGGACCTACGAGCAGTACTTC. Translated: CASNMGQGTYEQYF. The whole variable domain, filled in from reference TRBV9 and TRBJ2-7, reads DSGVTQTPKHLITATGQRVTLRCSPRSGDLSVYWYQQSLDQGLQFLIQYYNGEERAKGNILERFSAQQFPDLHSELNLSSLELGDSALYFCASNMGQGTYEQYFGPGTRLTVT.

The CDR3, as DNA: TGTGCCGGGGACAGGAGACAAGAGACCCAGTACTTC. Amino acids: CAGDRRQETQYF. The chain is built from TRBV30 and TRBJ2-5, with 8 positions matching TRBD1. Unmatched junction bases numbered 4, after V lost 8 bases and J lost 2 bases. CDR3 length: 12 amino acids. CDR1 and CDR2 (germline): GTSNPN, SVGIG (reference sequence).

The chain combines TRBV18 with TRBJ1-1; D remains ambiguous. This CDR3 comprises 14 residues. CDR1 and CDR2 (germline): KGHSH, LQKENI. V lost 3 bases and J 4 bases, leaving 12 bases between the germline ends. The CDR3 nucleotides read TGTGCCAGCTCACCGGCCGGGGTTGGCACTGAAGCTTTCTTT. This encodes CASSPAGVGTEAFF.

This clone was recorded once. The chain is built from TRBV7-9 and TRBJ1-2; a possible D gene is TRBD1 (5 bases). V lost 5 bases and J lost 7, with 26 bases in between. The CDR3 extends over 17 amino acids. CDR1 SEHNR and CDR2 FQNEAQ come from the germline V gene (reference sequence). CDR3 in DNA: TGTGCCAGCAGCCCGTCGTATTTATCTTGGGCAGGGCGTGGCTACACCTTC. Translating it yields CASSPSYLSWAGRGYTF.

This clone was observed a handful of times. The CDR3 DNA sequence: TGTGCCAGCAGTGTCCTGGGGCGGGGGAATGAGCAGTTCTTC. Translated, it gives CASSVLGRGNEQFF. The rearrangement uses TRBV6-5 and TRBJ2-1; 7 positions agree with TRBD2. CDR1 is MNHEY, CDR2 SVGAGI, per germline. J gave up 7 bases and V 5 bases, and 8 bases lay outside the gene matches. The CDR3 runs to 14 residues.

V gene TRBV18 combines with J gene TRBJ1-2; TRBD1 might be the D (5 bases). The CDR3 sequence is 15 residues long. Trimming pared 1 base from V and 3 bases from J, leaving 12 bases between. Germline V gene sequence: CDR1 KGHSH, CDR2 LQKENI. The CDR3 region is CASSPLSKGDYGYTF. The DNA for the CDR3 is TGTGCCAGCTCACCACTAAGTAAAGGGGACTATGGCTACACCTTC.

The rearrangement uses TRBV28 and TRBJ1-2; D remains ambiguous. CDR3 length equals 13 residues. CDR1 is MDHEN, CDR2 SYDVKM, per germline. V gave up 1 base and J gave up 7 bases, with 10 bases separating them. The CDR3 DNA reads as TGTGCCAGCAGTTTATCAAATCAGCCTGGCTACACCTTC. It yields the protein CASSLSNQPGYTF.

This clone has only a few counts. This chain joins TRBV28 and TRBJ1-5, with a weak D call TRBD1 (6 bases). Between the trimmed V and J ends, which lost 6 bases and 0 bases, there was a span of 9 bases. This CDR3 region has 14 residues. Germline values: CDR1 MDHEN, CDR2 SYDVKM. The CDR3 protein is CASRTGYSNQPQHF. In nucleotides, the CDR3 is TGTGCCAGCAGGACAGGATATAGCAATCAGCCCCAGCATTTT.

V and J are TRBV7-9 and TRBJ2-7; D remains unclear. Trimming pared 5 bases from V and 1 base from J, leaving 6 bases between. Per germline, CDR1 SEHNR and CDR2 FQNEAQ (reference sequence). This CDR3 region has 12 residues. CDR3: CASSPQSYEQYF. CDR3 DNA sequence: TGTGCCAGCAGCCCGCAATCCTACGAGCAGTACTTC.

V usage is TRBV19 and J usage is TRBJ2-6; D gene ambiguous. This CDR3 spans 15 amino acids. CDR1 is LNHDA, CDR2 SQIVND, per germline (reference sequence). Trimming removed 5 bases from V and 2 bases from J, with 10 bases in between. The CDR3, as DNA: TGTGCCAGTAGTGCCGGCTGGGCTGGGGCCAACGTCCTGACTTTC. It translates to CASSAGWAGANVLTF.

V usage is TRBV11-2 and J usage is TRBJ2-7; D gene unclear. Trimming shortened V by 2 bases and J by 3 bases, and 11 bases separated the two germline ends. CDR1 and CDR2 (germline): SGHAT, FQNNGV. There are 14 residues in the CDR3. CDR3 sequence (DNA): TGTGCCAGCAGCTTATCCAGTTTCATCTACGAGCAGTACTTC. Translation: CASSLSSFIYEQYF. Combining the CDR3 with reference TRBV11-2 and TRBJ2-7 gives the whole variable domain EAGVAQSPRYKIIEKRQSVAFWCNPISGHATLYWYQQILGQGPKLLIQFQNNGVVDDSQLPKDRFSAERLKGVDSTLKIQPAKLEDSAVYLCASSLSSFIYEQYFGPGTRLTVT.

The V and J genes are TRBV6-1 and TRBJ2-4; D uncertain. Trimming left V 4 bases short and J 0 bases short, with 10 bases between. The CDR3 is 15 amino acids. CDR1 and CDR2 (germline): MNHNS, SASEGT. The DNA for the CDR3 is TGTGCCAGCAGTGGTGGGTTGATAGCCAAAAACATTCAGTACTTC. This sequence encodes CASSGGLIAKNIQYF.

The chain joins TRBV11-2 to TRBJ2-7; D might be TRBD1 or TRBD2, each matching 5 bases. Trimming shortened V by 7 bases and J by 1 base, and 11 bases separated the two germline ends. CDR3 length equals 13 residues. In germline, CDR1 is SGHAT, CDR2 FQNNGV. CDR3 DNA: TGTGCCAGCACTCTATGGGGGTCCTACGAGCAGTACTTC. This translates into CASTLWGSYEQYF.

The V call is TRBV30, the J call TRBJ2-1; TRBD2 agrees at 15 bases. From germline, CDR1 is GTSNPN and CDR2 SVGIG (reference sequence). The CDR3 is made up of 16 amino acids. V shed 3 bases, J shed 4 bases, and the junction held 4 bases outside the gene matches. The CDR3 coding sequence is TGTGCCTGGAGCTCCGGACTAGCGGGAGGGTACAATGAGCAGTTCTTC. Its protein is CAWSSGLAGGYNEQFF.

This chain joins TRBV28 and TRBJ2-7; D call uncertain. The CDR3 spans 11 residues. Per germline, CDR1 MDHEN and CDR2 SYDVKM. Trimming took 6 bases from V and 3 from J, leaving 6 bases between them. The CDR3 DNA follows: TGTGCCAGCAGCAAGAGCTACGAGCAGTACTTC. This sequence encodes CASSKSYEQYF.